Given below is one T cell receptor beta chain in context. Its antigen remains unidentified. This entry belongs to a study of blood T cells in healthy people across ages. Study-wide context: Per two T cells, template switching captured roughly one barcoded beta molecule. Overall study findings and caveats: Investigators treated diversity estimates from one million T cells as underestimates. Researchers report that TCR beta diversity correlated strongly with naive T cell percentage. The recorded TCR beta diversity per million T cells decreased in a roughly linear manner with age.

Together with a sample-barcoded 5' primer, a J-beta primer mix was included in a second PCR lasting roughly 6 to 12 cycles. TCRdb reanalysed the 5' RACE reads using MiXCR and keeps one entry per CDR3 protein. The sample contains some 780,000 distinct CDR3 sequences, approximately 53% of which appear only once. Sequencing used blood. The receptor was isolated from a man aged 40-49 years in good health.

The CDR3 here is CASTPGGLDSYEQYF. CDR3 in DNA: TGTGCCAGCACCCCTGGGGGACTAGACTCCTACGAGCAGTACTTC. V usage is TRBV5-5 and J usage is TRBJ2-7, with 8 bases that match TRBD2. J gave up 0 bases and V 6 bases, and 8 bases lay outside the gene matches. The CDR3 spans 15 residues. The germline V gene encodes CDR1 SGHKS and CDR2 YYEKEE (reference sequence).